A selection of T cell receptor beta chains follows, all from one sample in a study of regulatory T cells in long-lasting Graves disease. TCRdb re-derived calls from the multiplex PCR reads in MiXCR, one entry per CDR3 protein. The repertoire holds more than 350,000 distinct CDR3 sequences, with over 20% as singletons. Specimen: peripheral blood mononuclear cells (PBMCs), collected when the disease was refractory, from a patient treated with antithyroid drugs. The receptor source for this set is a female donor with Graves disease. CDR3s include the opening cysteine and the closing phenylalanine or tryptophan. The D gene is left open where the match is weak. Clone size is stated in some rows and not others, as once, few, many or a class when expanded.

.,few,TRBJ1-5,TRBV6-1,TGTGCCGTTCGTAGGACGGAACACAATCAGCCCCAGCATTTT,CAVRRTEHNQPQHF
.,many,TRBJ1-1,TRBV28,TGTGCCAGCAGTCTAGCCGAGGGCACTGAAGCTTTCTTT,CASSLAEGTEAFF
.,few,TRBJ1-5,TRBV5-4,TGTGCCAGCAGATCTGCCGGTGAGACATCCTTTAGCAATCAGCCCCAGCATTTT,CASRSAGETSFSNQPQHF
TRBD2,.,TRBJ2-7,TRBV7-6,TGTGCCAGCAGCCTACGAACCGGGACTAGCGTCGAGCAGTACTTC,CASSLRTGTSVEQYF
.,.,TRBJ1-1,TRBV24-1,TGTGCCACCAGTGATTCAACTGGTCGGGCTTTCTTT,CATSDSTGRAFF
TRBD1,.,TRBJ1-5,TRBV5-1,TGCGCCAGCAGCCGAACAGGGGCGAGCAATCAGCCCCAGCATTTT,CASSRTGASNQPQHF
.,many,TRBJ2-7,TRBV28,TGTGCCACAACCCGGGACCCAACACAATCCTACGAGCAGTACTTC,CATTRDPTQSYEQYF
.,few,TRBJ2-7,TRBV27,TGTGCCAGCAGTTTATTTGATGAGCGTCGAGCTCCCTACGAGCAGTACTTC,CASSLFDERRAPYEQYF
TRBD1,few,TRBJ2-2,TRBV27,TGTGCCAGCAGTTTAGGTTTCAGGGGGCGCCCCGGGGAGCTGTTTTTT,CASSLGFRGRPGELFF
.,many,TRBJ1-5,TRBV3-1,TGTGCCAGCAGCCAAGATTCGCACAATCAGCCCCAGCATTTT,CASSQDSHNQPQHF
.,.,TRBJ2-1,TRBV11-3,TGTGCCAGCAGCCGAACGGACGAGCGGCAGTTATTC,CASSRTDERQLF
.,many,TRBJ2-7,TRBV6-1,TGTGCCAGCAGTACAGGTCACAAGTTTCAGTACTTC,CASSTGHKFQYF
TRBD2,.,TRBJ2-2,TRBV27,TGTGCCAGCAGTTTTCTTAGTCGCGGGAGGGACGGGGAGCTGTTTTTT,CASSFLSRGRDGELFF
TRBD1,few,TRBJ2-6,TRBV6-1,TGTGCCAGCAGTACCCGGGCCGGGACAGCTTACTCTGGGGCCAACGTCCTGACTTTC,CASSTRAGTAYSGANVLTF
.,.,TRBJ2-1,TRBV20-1,TGCAGTGCTGGGGGAACCTGGGAGCAGTTCTTC,CSAGGTWEQFF
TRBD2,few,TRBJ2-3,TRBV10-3,TGTGCCATCAGACCTAGCGGGTCCAACACAGATACGCAGTATTTT,CAIRPSGSNTDTQYF
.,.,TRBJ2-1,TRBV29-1,TGCAGCGGCGCTAGGAGCTCCTACAATGAGCAGTTCTTC,CSGARSSYNEQFF
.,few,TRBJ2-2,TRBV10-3,TGTGCCATCAGTGAGTTCGGCGGAGAGAACACCGGGGAGCTGTTTTTT,CAISEFGGENTGELFF
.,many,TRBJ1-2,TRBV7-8,TGTGCCAGCAGCTTAGCGGCAGCTTATAACTATGGCTACACCTTC,CASSLAAAYNYGYTF
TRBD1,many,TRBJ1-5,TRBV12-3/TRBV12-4,TGTGCCAGCAGGGATGGGGACAGGGGGCAGCCCCAGCATTTT,CASRDGDRGQPQHF
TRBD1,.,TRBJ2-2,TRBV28,TGTGCCAGCACTCTGGACAGGGAGCATGTCGGGGAGCTGTTTTTT,CASTLDREHVGELFF
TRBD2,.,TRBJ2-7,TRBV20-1,TGCAGTGCTAGAGTTGGGACTAGAGGTTCCTACGAGCAGTACTTC,CSARVGTRGSYEQYF